The clone carrying this T cell receptor (beta chain) has just one count. The data belong to a study of technical replicates of blood from several donors. Per germline, CDR1 LNHDA and CDR2 SQIVND (reference sequence). This CDR3 comprises 14 residues. Trimming stripped 3 bases from V and 10 bases from J, with 15 bases between. TCRdb keeps only in-frame clones here, not all; method: immunoSEQ multiplex PCR. The data show about 93,000 clones, 95% seen once. This sequence joins TRBV19 and TRBJ1-4; perhaps TRBD1 as D (5 bases). Material for sequencing was T cells isolated from PBMCs. The receptor's source is a human donor in good health. The CDR3 region has the DNA TGTGCCAGTAGTATGACAGCGACCTCGGGAAAACTGTTTTTT. Amino acid sequence: CASSMTATSGKLFF.